This is a list of T cell receptor beta chains from one sample in a study of CXCR3-negative and CXCR3-positive naive CD8 T cells. From its re-call of the 5' RACE reads, TCRdb lists each CDR3 protein once, without DNA. The listing records some 6,700 distinct CDR3 sequences. Sequenced: naive CXCR3- CD8+ T cells from blood. Receptors originate from a human donor in good health. Some clones in this sample may be carry-over from other donors' samples. Both conserved end residues are part of each CDR3. The order of the fields is J gene, clone size, V gene, CDR3 protein. Clone size is shown for a subset of rows, as once, few, many or a class of expanded clone.

>TRBJ1-2|NA|TRBV19
CASSLGTGDYGYTF
>TRBJ2-5|NA|TRBV4-1
CASSQLRGDQETQYF
>TRBJ1-1|NA|TRBV4-3
CASSRDGNPEAFF
>TRBJ2-7|NA|TRBV29-1
CSVEDRRRGANYEQYF
>TRBJ2-7|NA|TRBV5-1
CASSLGRGYRSYEQYF
>TRBJ1-2|medium-sized|TRBV7-9
CASSALGQGVNYGYTF
>TRBJ2-7|NA|TRBV15
CATRTSSTPLEEQYF
>TRBJ2-3|medium-sized|TRBV14
CASSQDPLMVGWSPDTQYF
>TRBJ1-6|medium-sized|TRBV20-1
CSAPPGVRRSSYNSPLHF
>TRBJ2-3|NA|TRBV5-1
CASSFSSLGAHSTDTQYF
>TRBJ1-1|NA|TRBV29-1
CSVEGTTEAFF
>TRBJ1-2|NA|TRBV2
CASSEAADYYGYTF
>TRBJ1-2|medium-sized|TRBV27
CASSFSDLDRSGGYTF
>TRBJ2-7|NA|TRBV7-2
CASSLVHGAEQYF
>TRBJ2-1|NA|TRBV5-1
CASSFGGCDEQFF
>TRBJ2-1|medium-sized|TRBV2
CASRDSGNEQFF
>TRBJ1-1|NA|TRBV12-2
CASRPTPGQALNRLRTEAFF
>TRBJ2-1|NA|TRBV29-1
CSVEGRESSYNEQFF
>TRBJ2-1|NA|TRBV6-5
CASRAGPHEQFF
>TRBJ1-2|medium-sized|TRBV20-1
CSANREDGYTF
>TRBJ2-1|NA|TRBV7-6
CASSLEGGRFSYNEQFF
>TRBJ1-2|medium-sized|TRBV29-1
CSVEVGQGWRGYTF
>TRBJ2-3|NA|TRBV5-1
CASSTRGRRTDTQYF
>TRBJ1-2|NA|TRBV7-8
CASSLAQNYGYTF
>TRBJ1-2|medium-sized|TRBV7-2
CASSLGSGGYTF
>TRBJ1-2|NA|TRBV29-1
CSVLGGEDYGYTF
>TRBJ2-7|NA|TRBV18
CASSPLGLVSYEQYF
>TRBJ2-2|medium-sized|TRBV7-2
CAGGTSGNTGELFF
>TRBJ2-5|NA|TRBV11-3
CASSTRDRGVMETQYF
>TRBJ2-7|NA|TRBV23-1
CASSRNRVGYEQYF
>TRBJ2-7|NA|TRBV20-1
CSAKRSGRSYEQYF
>TRBJ2-7|NA|TRBV5-4
CASSLGLARGDEQYF
>TRBJ2-7|NA|TRBV29-1
CSVERLTGHYEQYF
>TRBJ2-7|medium-sized|TRBV29-1
CSVIFTGRDEQYF
>TRBJ2-5|medium-sized|TRBV27
CASSPGTSGDSKTQYF
>TRBJ2-7|NA|TRBV28
CASSFLGVVSYEQYF
>TRBJ2-7|NA|TRBV5-6
CASSAATEQYF
>TRBJ2-7|medium-sized|TRBV7-2
CASRGGLAPYEQYF
>TRBJ2-7|NA|TRBV2
CASSEYKAYEQYF
>TRBJ2-2|medium-sized|TRBV27
CASSVRGTSGYTNLGELFF
>TRBJ2-2|NA|TRBV6-5
CASSYGIAGGHFVELFF
>TRBJ2-7|medium-sized|TRBV20-1
CSARAGSSYEQYF
>TRBJ1-1|medium-sized|TRBV29-1
CSALEDGEAFF
>TRBJ2-7|NA|TRBV6-2/TRBV6-3
CASSHTPVERDRGLYEQYF
>TRBJ2-4|medium-sized|TRBV4-1
CASSQGRTGAKNIQYF
>TRBJ2-4|medium-sized|TRBV29-1
CSVEGAAPEGKNIQYF
>TRBJ2-7|NA|TRBV14
CASSQALTVYEQYF
>TRBJ2-1|medium-sized|TRBV27
CASSRGTSGSNEQFF
>TRBJ1-5|NA|TRBV19
CASSDGRGAYNQPQHF
>TRBJ2-7|NA|TRBV6-1
CASSEAHRYEQYF
>TRBJ2-4|medium-sized|TRBV24-1
CATSDPTASGLAKNIQYF
>TRBJ1-1|NA|TRBV30
CAWSVPLSIPAFF
>TRBJ2-1|medium-sized|TRBV7-8
CASSLVAMYNEQFF
>TRBJ2-2|NA|TRBV29-1
CSVVLNTGELFF
>TRBJ2-7|medium-sized|TRBV6-5
CASIHFERGAYEQYF
>TRBJ2-1|medium-sized|TRBV7-3
CASSLGTSGSLRYNEQFF